This TCR beta chain came from a study of T cells in localized non-small cell lung cancer. TCRdb's copy holds only in-frame clones and misses some; the assay was immunoSEQ multiplex PCR. Of fewer than 50,000 clones in the sample, 83% were seen once. Trimming cost V 5 bases and J 3 bases; bases outside gene matches: 6. The germline CDR1 and CDR2 sequences are LNHDA and SQIVND (reference sequence). This CDR3 region has 14 residues. General observations from the study: As only one tumor region underwent sequencing, heterogeneity remains possible. The study found T cell clonality highest in uninvolved adjacent lung, above tumor. Adjacent lung tissue had a median approximately 57 of the top 100 clones found in the tumor.

To note about this clone: Its antigen is unidentified.

The sample in question was PBMCs, obtained before any cancer treatment. The chain carries TRBV19 and TRBJ2-5; 7 positions agree with TRBD1. This TCR was sampled from a man between 40 and 70 years old with stage II lung adenocarcinoma. The CDR3: CASSAIDREETQYF. In nucleotides, the CDR3 is TGTGCCAGTAGTGCAATAGACAGGGAAGAGACCCAGTACTTC.